The text below deals with one T cell receptor (beta chain). This sample is part of a study of blood T cell repertoires in COVID-19. The method was immunoSEQ multiplex PCR; TCRdb's version includes in-frame clones alone and lacks a portion of them. The sample has 300,000 to 350,000 clones; 90% to 95% are singletons. V lost 3 bases to trimming and J lost 0 bases, with 12 bases between them. This CDR3 spans 15 amino acids. Looked up from germline, CDR1 is SGHRS and CDR2 is YFSETQ. The rearrangement links TRBV5-1 to TRBJ1-1, with D perhaps matching TRBD1 (6 bases). The TCR comes from a woman in her thirties who had been exposed to COVID-19. The sample taken for sequencing was PBMCs or T cells enriched from blood (not recorded which). The CDR3 region is CASSSQGPMNTEAFF. The DNA for the CDR3 is TGCGCCAGCAGCTCACAGGGACCAATGAACACTGAAGCTTTCTTT.